A single T cell receptor beta chain is shown here with its context. In the PCR, 60 Vbeta and 13 Jbeta primers were used. Sequencing used immunoSEQ multiplex PCR; TCRdb keeps in-frame clones, though not all of them. The repertoire holds roughly 100,000 clones, with roughly 79% as singletons. The V and J ends lost 4 bases and 4 bases, in that order; junction bases with no gene match: 14. CDR1 is SGHRS and CDR2 is YFSETQ in the germline V gene. The CDR3 loop spans 18 amino acids. This record comes from a study of cytomegalovirus exposure and HLA in healthy donors. These donors, healthy bone marrow donors, were studied.

The source of this sequence is a male donor in good health and CMV-seronegative. Source material: PBMCs. This chain uses TRBV5-1 with TRBJ2-6; TRBD1 aligns across 7 bases. The chain's CDR3 is CASSMVTGEIAGANVLTF. The CDR3 DNA reads TGCGCCAGCAGCATGGTAACAGGGGAAATAGCGGGGGCCAACGTCCTGACTTTC.